This TCR beta chain was recorded in a study of CD8 T cells in ankylosing spondylitis (dated by TCRdb to between 2016 and 2019). The study in broad terms: The study profiled T cell receptor beta repertoires in healthy donors and ankylosing spondylitis patients to find disease-linked TCR variants. In total, the full study cohort was made up of 85 to 140 healthy donors and approximately 24 ankylosing spondylitis patients. Samples of peripheral blood were taken, and for ankylosing spondylitis patients, synovial fluid was collected as well. The paper's findings and limits, for the study overall: The disease-linked clones were reported as significantly enriched in matched synovial fluid samples from ankylosing spondylitis patients. Some of the motif variants had been reported before in the synovial fluid and blood of reactive arthritis patients, a finding that suggests common disease-initiation mechanisms. A TCR beta motif made up of 7 to 9 highly homologous amino acid variants appeared to be characteristic of blood from ankylosing spondylitis patients. The disease-linked clones showed a CD8+ phenotype and occurred at relatively low frequencies in peripheral blood.

Instrument on record: Illumina HiSeq 2500. TCR beta libraries were prepared by quantitative 5'-RACE with molecular barcodes. As for the original processing: To identify disease-linked TCR variants, a new computational method was used, one built on a probabilistic model of VDJ rearrangement. TCRdb redid the processing of the public reads, applying fastp at Q25 and MiXCR, and retained in-frame beta chains. Rows with a matching CDR3 protein are joined into one entry that keeps the most common DNA and genes. The V and J calls here are based on TCRdb, not the publication. Within this sample are approximately 130,000 distinct CDR3 sequences, with 10% to 12% of them counted one time only. The top ten clones comprise less than 5% of the sample. This clonotype was seen repeatedly, ten times or more. Its target antigen remains unknown. The input lacks base qualities; no much larger clone sits a single base away.

The V and J ends are trimmed by 0 bases and 6 bases, leaving 8 bases between them. Reading from cysteine to phenylalanine, the CDR3 counts 13 amino acids. The CDR3 DNA has 39 bases and is translated from base 1. The origin of this receptor is a female donor with ankylosing spondylitis or in good health (not recorded which). The rearranged segments are TRBV12-3 or TRBV12-4 and TRBJ1-2; the D gene remains uncertain. The specimen was blood, either unsorted or a sorted T cell fraction (not recorded which). Here the CDR3 is given as CASSLAVGNGYTF. The sequence in DNA is TGTGCCAGCAGTTTAGCTGTCGGTAATGGCTACACCTTC.